This TCR beta chain was identified in a study of T cell responses to AZD1222 COVID-19 vaccine. The data were produced by immunoSEQ multiplex PCR, yet TCRdb's version contains in-frame clones alone and is incomplete. The sample holds 130,000 or so clones, around 94% seen once. General study results and limits: Baseline seropositives among AZD1222 recipients totaled only six or seven. Spike-specific TCR depth and breadth grew after two AZD1222 doses. The donor group comprised mostly white British people and more females; the analysis possibly underestimated clonal diversity. Sampling captured repertoires only after the peak T cell response.

This clone appeared a few times. The antigen is undetermined. Germline trimming cut 4 bases from V and 2 bases from J; bases unmatched to any gene: 14. Germline values: CDR1 SGHDT, CDR2 YYEEEE. The CDR3 covers 18 residues. The specimen was peripheral blood, collected on day 0 of AZD1222 vaccination. This chain uses TRBV5-6 with TRBJ2-3, with 9 bases identical to TRBD2. This sequence was found in an adult in good health. The CDR3 nucleotides are TGTGCCAGCAGCAGGACTAGCGCCCGACGAGGTGTCACAGATACGCAGTATTTT. Amino acid sequence: CASSRTSARRGVTDTQYF.